One and the same sample provided the 18 T cell receptor beta chains below, sequenced in a study of cytomegalovirus exposure and HLA in healthy donors. TCRdb keeps only in-frame clones here, not all; method: immunoSEQ multiplex PCR. Among around 150,000 clones listed, almost 90% were seen once. The source material was PBMCs. The source is a woman between 18 and 29 years old in good health and CMV-seropositive.

The rearrangement uses TRBV11-2 and TRBJ1-1; 9 nucleotides match TRBD1. The V gene end was trimmed by 5 bases and the J gene end by 8 bases; junction bases not matched to a gene: 9. The CDR3 is 14 residues long. The germline V gene encodes CDR1 SGHAT and CDR2 FQNNGV. In nucleotides, the CDR3 is TGTGCCAGCAGCCAGGGACAGGGCGCCCTAGAAGCTTTCTTT. This translates into CASSQGQGALEAFF.

The chain carries TRBV9 and TRBJ2-1; 8 positions agree with TRBD2. Germline V CDR1 and CDR2: SGDLS, YYNGEE. CDR3 size: 17 residues. The J segment lost 7 bases and the V segment lost 4 bases, leaving 16 bases of the junction unmatched. The CDR3 spells CASSPAPGLERANEQFF. The CDR3 bases are TGTGCCAGCAGCCCTGCCCCGGGACTAGAAAGGGCAAATGAGCAGTTCTTC.

The DNA for the CDR3 is TGTGCTAAACGTCGCGGGAGCGCAGATACGCAGTATTTT. It codes for CAKRRGSADTQYF. The J gene is TRBJ2-3, the V gene TRBV2; 7 nucleotides match TRBD2. The CDR3 is 13 residues long. Germline assignment: CDR1 SNHLY and CDR2 FYNNEI.

DNA of the CDR3: TGCGCCAGCAGCTTGACGGGAGCCTTTGCGGGCGGGGAGCTGTTTTTT. This translates into CASSLTGAFAGGELFF. The rearrangement uses TRBV5-1 and TRBJ2-2; maybe TRBD2 (6 bases). This CDR3 is built from 16 residues. The germline CDR1 and CDR2 sequences are SGHRS and YFSETQ. The ends were cut back, 1 base at V and 7 bases at J, with 17 bases in the middle.

The chain recombines TRBV27 with TRBJ2-3, with TRBD2 matching 12 bases. Germline loops: CDR1 MNHEY, CDR2 SMNVEV (reference sequence). Germline trimming cut 1 base from V and 1 base from J; bases unmatched to any gene: 9. The CDR3 length is 19 residues. CDR3 loop: CASSLFAVTSGSGTDTQYF. CDR3 nucleotide sequence: TGTGCCAGCAGTTTATTTGCAGTGACTAGCGGGAGCGGCACAGATACGCAGTATTTT.

The chain couples TRBV4-3 to TRBJ2-1, with D possibly being TRBD2 (6 bases). The V and J ends lost 4 bases and 2 bases respectively, with 18 bases between them. The CDR3 runs 17 residues. Germline values: CDR1 LGHNA, CDR2 YSLEER. Written as DNA, the CDR3 is TGCGCCAGCAGCCTTCCTCCCACTAGCCTTACCTACAATGAGCAGTTCTTC. It codes for CASSLPPTSLTYNEQFF.

The rearrangement links TRBV28 to TRBJ2-5; TRBD2 might be the D (6 bases). Germline V gene sequence: CDR1 MDHEN, CDR2 SYDVKM. This CDR3 contains 14 residues. Trimming removed 5 bases from V and 4 bases from J, with 14 bases in between. The CDR3 sequence: CASSPVGSGETQYF. The DNA of the CDR3 is TGTGCCAGCAGTCCAGTGGGTAGCGGAGAGACCCAGTACTTC.

V usage is TRBV2 and J usage is TRBJ2-7; 9 bases map to TRBD2. The germline CDR1 and CDR2 sequences are SNHLY and FYNNEI. V shed 2 bases and J 4 bases; nucleotides not matched to a gene: 6. The CDR3 sequence is 15 residues long. CDR3 sequence: CASSERSGGPYEQYF. The CDR3 region has the DNA TGTGCCAGCAGTGAACGGAGCGGGGGGCCTTACGAGCAGTACTTC.

This sequence joins TRBV5-1 and TRBJ2-3; D is perhaps TRBD1 (6 bases). CDR3 size: 18 residues. Deletions cut 3 bases from V and 4 bases from J, with 24 bases between. In germline, CDR1 is SGHRS, CDR2 YFSETQ. CDR3 nucleotide sequence: TGCGCCAGCAGCTCCGTTCCCTTGCCGACAGGCCGGGCAGATACGCAGTATTTT. Protein sequence: CASSSVPLPTGRADTQYF.

V is TRBV27 and J is TRBJ2-1; 7 bases map to TRBD2. Germline V gene data show CDR1 as MNHEY and CDR2 as SMNVEV (reference sequence). The CDR3 is 16 amino acids. The V and J ends lost 3 bases and 4 bases, in that order; junction bases with no gene match: 9. The CDR3: CASSFMGAGAYNEQFF. The CDR3 nucleotides are TGTGCCAGCAGTTTCATGGGTGCGGGAGCATACAATGAGCAGTTCTTC.

CDR3 DNA sequence: TGTGCCATCAGTCAGGGGTTGCGCAATCAGCCCCAGCATTTT. Residues: CAISQGLRNQPQHF. The chain links TRBV10-3 to TRBJ1-5, with D possibly matching TRBD1 (6 bases). The CDR3 spans 14 residues. The germline V and J ends were trimmed by 5 bases and 2 bases, with 10 bases remaining between them. Germline-derived CDR1 and CDR2 are ENHRY and SYGVKD.

V usage is TRBV27 and J usage is TRBJ1-2; D gene unclear. The CDR3 loop spans 13 amino acids. V was shortened by 6 bases and J by 8 bases, with 16 bases between the two germline ends. The V gene's germline CDR1 is MNHEY and CDR2 SMNVEV (reference sequence). The CDR3 nucleotides read TGTGCCAGCAGCCCAGACCTTCGCGGGGGCTACACCTTC. As protein: CASSPDLRGGYTF.

The chain links TRBV7-3 to TRBJ1-1; TRBD1 might be the D (5 bases). CDR1 SGHTA and CDR2 FQGTGA come from the germline V gene. The V end was cut by 4 bases, the J end by 0 bases, with 6 bases between. The CDR3 contains 13 residues. DNA of the CDR3: TGTGCCAGCAGCTCGACAGTGAACACTGAAGCTTTCTTT. Amino acid sequence: CASSSTVNTEAFF. Drawing the rest from reference TRBV7-3 and TRBJ1-1, the complete variable domain is GAGVSQTPSNKVTEKGKYVELRCDPISGHTALYWYRQSLGQGPEFLIYFQGTGAADDSGLPNDRFFAVRPEGSVSTLKIQRTERGDSAVYLCASSSTVNTEAFFGQGTRLTVV.

V usage is TRBV5-1 and J usage is TRBJ2-3; 14 bases are a match to TRBD2. This CDR3 contains 17 residues. Germline values: CDR1 SGHRS, CDR2 YFSETQ. V trimming: 6 bases; J trimming: 4 bases; junction bases outside the gene matches: 10. DNA for the CDR3: TGCGCCAGCACCTGGGGACTAGCGGGGGCCCTCGCAGATACGCAGTATTTT. Amino acids: CASTWGLAGALADTQYF.

The chain has TRBV28 and TRBJ2-7; D uncertain. This CDR3 is 19 amino acids long. V lost 4 bases to trimming and J lost 5 bases, with 30 bases between them. CDR1 is MDHEN and CDR2 is SYDVKM in the germline V gene. Here the CDR3 DNA reads TGTGCCAGCAGTTACATCCTAACAATCGAAAGAAAACTAAGTAACGAGCAGTACTTC. Translation gives CASSYILTIERKLSNEQYF.

The chain joins TRBV7-2 to TRBJ2-1, with 9 nucleotides matching TRBD1. Germline assignment: CDR1 SGHTA and CDR2 FQGNSA. J gave up 15 bases and V 4 bases, and 7 bases lay outside the gene matches. The CDR3 is 12 amino acids. The CDR3 DNA is TGTGCCAGCAGCTCCTACAGGGGGCCGGGGTTCTTC. Its translation: CASSSYRGPGFF.

The genes are TRBV7-9 and TRBJ1-2; 10 nucleotides match TRBD1. The CDR3 consists of 15 residues. With V trimmed by 7 bases and J by 7 bases, 12 bases remained unmatched. Germline V gives CDR1 SEHNR, CDR2 FQNEAQ (reference sequence). CDR3 DNA: TGTGCCAGCACGACATCCATGACAGGGGGCTCTGGCTACACCTTC. Its protein is CASTTSMTGGSGYTF.

The chain couples TRBV5-1 to TRBJ1-2; 7 bases map to TRBD1. The CDR3 runs 16 residues. CDR1 and CDR2 from the germline V gene are SGHRS and YFSETQ. The J segment lost 4 bases and the V segment lost 2 bases, leaving 11 bases of the junction unmatched. The CDR3 spells CASSFSGTEIFYGYTF. As DNA, the CDR3 is TGCGCCAGCAGCTTCTCCGGGACAGAGATATTCTATGGCTACACCTTC.